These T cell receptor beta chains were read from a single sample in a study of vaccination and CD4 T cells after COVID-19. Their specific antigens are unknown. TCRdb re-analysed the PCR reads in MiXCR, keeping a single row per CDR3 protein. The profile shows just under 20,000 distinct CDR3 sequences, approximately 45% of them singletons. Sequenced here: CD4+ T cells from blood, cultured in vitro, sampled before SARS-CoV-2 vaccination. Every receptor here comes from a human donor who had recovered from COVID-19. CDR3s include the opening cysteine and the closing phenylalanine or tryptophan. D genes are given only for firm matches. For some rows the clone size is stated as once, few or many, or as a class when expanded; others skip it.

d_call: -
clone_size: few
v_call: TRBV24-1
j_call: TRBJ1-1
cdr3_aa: CATRGEGAWTEAFF
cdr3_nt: TGTGCCACCAGGGGGGAAGGGGCGTGGACTGAAGCTTTCTTT

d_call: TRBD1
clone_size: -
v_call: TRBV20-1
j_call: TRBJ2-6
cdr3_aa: CSAHRGLGANVLTF
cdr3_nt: TGCAGTGCTCACAGGGGGCTTGGGGCCAACGTCCTGACTTTC

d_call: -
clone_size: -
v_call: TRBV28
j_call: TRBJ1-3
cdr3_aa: CASSQRDAGNTIYF
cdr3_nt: TGTGCCAGCAGTCAAAGGGACGCTGGAAACACCATATATTTT

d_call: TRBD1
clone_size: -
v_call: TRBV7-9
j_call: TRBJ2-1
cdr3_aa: CASSFRTGHEQFF
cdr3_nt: TGTGCCAGCAGCTTCAGGACAGGGCATGAGCAGTTCTTC

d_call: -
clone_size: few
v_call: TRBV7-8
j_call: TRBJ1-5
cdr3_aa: CASSPVGPSNQPQHF
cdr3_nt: TGTGCCAGCAGCCCGGTCGGGCCTAGCAATCAGCCCCAGCATTTT

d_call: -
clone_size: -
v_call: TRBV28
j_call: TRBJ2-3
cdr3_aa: CASQHTELGTDTQYF
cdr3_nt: TGTGCCAGCCAACATACGGAGCTCGGCACAGATACGCAGTATTTT

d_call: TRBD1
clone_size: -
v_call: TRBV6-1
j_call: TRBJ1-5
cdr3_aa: CASSQGQGVSQPQHF
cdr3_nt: TGTGCCAGCAGCCAAGGACAGGGCGTAAGTCAGCCCCAGCATTTT

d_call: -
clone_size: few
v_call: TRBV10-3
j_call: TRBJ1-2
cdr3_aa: CAISESDYGYTF
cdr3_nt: TGTGCCATCAGTGAGTCCGACTATGGCTACACCTTC

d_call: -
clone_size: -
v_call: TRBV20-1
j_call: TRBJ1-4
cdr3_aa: CSARAPGIAEKLFF
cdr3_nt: TGCAGTGCTAGAGCGCCCGGGATCGCGGAAAAACTGTTTTTT

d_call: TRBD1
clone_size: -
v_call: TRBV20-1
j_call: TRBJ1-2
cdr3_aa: CSARETGSYGYTF
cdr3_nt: TGCAGTGCTAGGGAGACAGGGAGCTATGGCTACACCTTC

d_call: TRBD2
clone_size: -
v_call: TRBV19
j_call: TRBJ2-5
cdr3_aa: CASKLAGGETQYF
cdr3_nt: TGTGCCAGTAAGCTAGCGGGGGGAGAGACCCAGTACTTC

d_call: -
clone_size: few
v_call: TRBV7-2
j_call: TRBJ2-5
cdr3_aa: CASSLDVTGRGETQYF
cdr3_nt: TGTGCCAGCAGCTTAGATGTAACAGGGAGGGGCGAGACCCAGTACTTC

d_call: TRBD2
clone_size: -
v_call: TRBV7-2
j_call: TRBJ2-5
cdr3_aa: CASSPGPLAGGETQYF
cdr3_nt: TGTGCCAGCAGCCCGGGCCCACTAGCGGGTGGGGAGACCCAGTACTTC

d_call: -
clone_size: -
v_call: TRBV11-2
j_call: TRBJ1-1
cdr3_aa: CASSLRRTGNTEAFF
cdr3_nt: TGTGCCAGCAGCCTACGCAGAACCGGGAACACTGAAGCTTTCTTT

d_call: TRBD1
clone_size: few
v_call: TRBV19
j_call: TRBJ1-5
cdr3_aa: CASSEGQGGTQPQHF
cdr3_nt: TGTGCCAGTAGTGAGGGACAGGGGGGGACTCAGCCCCAGCATTTT

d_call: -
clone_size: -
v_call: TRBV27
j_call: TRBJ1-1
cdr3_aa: CASSLTTVRQPNTEAFF
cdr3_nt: TGTGCCAGCAGTTTGACGACCGTCCGACAGCCGAACACTGAAGCTTTCTTT

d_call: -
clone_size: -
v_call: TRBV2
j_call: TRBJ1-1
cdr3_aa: CASTFGGGNTEAFF
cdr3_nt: TGTGCCAGCACGTTTGGTGGGGGGAACACTGAAGCTTTCTTT

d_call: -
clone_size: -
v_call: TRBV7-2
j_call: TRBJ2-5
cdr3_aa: CASSRRLREETQYF
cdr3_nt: TGTGCCAGCAGCCGGAGGCTGCGGGAAGAGACCCAGTACTTC